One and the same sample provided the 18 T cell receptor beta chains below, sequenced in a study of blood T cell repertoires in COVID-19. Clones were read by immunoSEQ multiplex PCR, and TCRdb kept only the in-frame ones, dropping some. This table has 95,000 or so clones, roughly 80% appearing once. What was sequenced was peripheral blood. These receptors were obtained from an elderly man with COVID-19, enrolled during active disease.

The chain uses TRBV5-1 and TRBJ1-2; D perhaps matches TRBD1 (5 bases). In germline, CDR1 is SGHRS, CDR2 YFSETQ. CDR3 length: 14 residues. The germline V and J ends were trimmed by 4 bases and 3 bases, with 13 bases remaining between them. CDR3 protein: CASSPRQGDYGYTF. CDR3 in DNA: TGCGCCAGCAGCCCCCGGCAGGGTGACTATGGCTACACCTTC.

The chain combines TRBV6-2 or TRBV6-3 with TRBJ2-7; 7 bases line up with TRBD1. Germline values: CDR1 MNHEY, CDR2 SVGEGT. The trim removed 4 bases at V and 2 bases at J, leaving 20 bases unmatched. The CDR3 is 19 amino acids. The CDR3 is CASSWNQGQPNRGTYEQYF. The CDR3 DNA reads TGTGCCAGCAGTTGGAACCAGGGACAGCCTAACAGGGGCACCTACGAGCAGTACTTC.

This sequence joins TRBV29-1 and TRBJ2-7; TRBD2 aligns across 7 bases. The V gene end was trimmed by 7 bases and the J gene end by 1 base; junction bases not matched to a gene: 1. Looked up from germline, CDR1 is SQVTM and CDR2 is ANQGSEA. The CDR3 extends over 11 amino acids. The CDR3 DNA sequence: TGCAGCGGCGGGGGTTCCTACGAGCAGTACTTC. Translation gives CSGGGSYEQYF.

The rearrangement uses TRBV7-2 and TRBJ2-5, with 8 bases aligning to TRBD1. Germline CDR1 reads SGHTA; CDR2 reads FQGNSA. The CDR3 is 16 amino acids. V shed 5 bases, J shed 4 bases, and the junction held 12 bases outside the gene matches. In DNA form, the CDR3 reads TGTGCCAGCAGCCCAGGACAGGGCGGGATGGGAGAGACCCAGTACTTC. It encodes CASSPGQGGMGETQYF. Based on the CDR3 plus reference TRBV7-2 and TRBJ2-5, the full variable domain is GAGVSQSPSNKVTEKGKDVELRCDPISGHTALYWYRQSLGQGLEFLIYFQGNSAPDKSGLPSDRFSAERTGGSVSTLTIQRTQQEDSAVYLCASSPGQGGMGETQYFGPGTRLLVL.

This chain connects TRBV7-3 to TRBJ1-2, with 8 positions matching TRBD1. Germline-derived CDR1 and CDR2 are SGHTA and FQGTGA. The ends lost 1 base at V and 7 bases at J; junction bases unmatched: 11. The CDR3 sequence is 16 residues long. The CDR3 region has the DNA TGTGCCAGCAGCTTAATGCCCAGCCAGGGGGCAAGTGGCTACACCTTC. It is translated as CASSLMPSQGASGYTF.

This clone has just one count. CDR3 sequence (DNA): TGTGCCAGCAGCGTTCAGGACAGGGGTTATGGCACCGGGGAGCTGTTTTTT. Protein product: CASSVQDRGYGTGELFF. The chain employs TRBV9 and TRBJ2-2, with 9 bases aligning to TRBD1. Trimming removed 2 bases from V and 4 bases from J; junction bases left unmatched: 9. Germline V gene lookup returns CDR1 SGDLS and CDR2 YYNGEE. The CDR3 runs 17 residues.

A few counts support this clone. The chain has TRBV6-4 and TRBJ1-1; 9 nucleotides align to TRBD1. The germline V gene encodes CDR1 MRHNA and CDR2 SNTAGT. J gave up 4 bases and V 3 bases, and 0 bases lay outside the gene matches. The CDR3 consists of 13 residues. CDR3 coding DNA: TGTGCCAGCAGTGAGGGACAGGGCACTGAAGCTTTCTTT. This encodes CASSEGQGTEAFF.

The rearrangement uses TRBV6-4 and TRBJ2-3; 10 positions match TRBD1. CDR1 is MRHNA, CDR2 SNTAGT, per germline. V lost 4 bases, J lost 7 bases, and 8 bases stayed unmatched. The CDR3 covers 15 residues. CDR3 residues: CASSVFGQGDHTQYF. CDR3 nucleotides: TGTGCCAGCAGTGTCTTCGGACAGGGGGATCATACGCAGTATTTT.

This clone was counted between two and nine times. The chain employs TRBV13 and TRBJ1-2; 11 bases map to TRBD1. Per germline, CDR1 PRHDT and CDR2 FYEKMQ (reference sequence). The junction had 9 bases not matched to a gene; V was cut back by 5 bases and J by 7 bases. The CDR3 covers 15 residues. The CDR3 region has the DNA TGTGCCAGCAGCCGTGGACAGGGGGCGCGGAGTGGCTACACCTTC. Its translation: CASSRGQGARSGYTF.

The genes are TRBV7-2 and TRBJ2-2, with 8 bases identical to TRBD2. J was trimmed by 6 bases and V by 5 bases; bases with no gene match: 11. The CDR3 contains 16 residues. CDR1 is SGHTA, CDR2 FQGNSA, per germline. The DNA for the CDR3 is TGTGCCAGCAGCCCCCGCGGCGGGAGGAATTCCGGGGAGCTGTTTTTT. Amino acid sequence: CASSPRGGRNSGELFF. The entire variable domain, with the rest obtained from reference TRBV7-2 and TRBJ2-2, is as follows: GAGVSQSPSNKVTEKGKDVELRCDPISGHTALYWYRQSLGQGLEFLIYFQGNSAPDKSGLPSDRFSAERTGGSVSTLTIQRTQQEDSAVYLCASSPRGGRNSGELFFGEGSRLTVL.

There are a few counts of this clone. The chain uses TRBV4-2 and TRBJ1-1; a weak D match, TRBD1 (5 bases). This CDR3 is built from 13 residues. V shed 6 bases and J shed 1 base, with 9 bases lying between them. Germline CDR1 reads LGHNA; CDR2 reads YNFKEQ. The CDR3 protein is CASSVTGNTEAFF. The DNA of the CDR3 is TGTGCCAGCAGTGTTACAGGGAACACTGAAGCTTTCTTT.

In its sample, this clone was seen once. The CDR3 loop reads CATSGPQGDLHEQYF. The CDR3 DNA reads TGTGCCACCAGTGGCCCACAGGGGGACCTTCACGAGCAGTACTTC. The chain recombines TRBV24-1 with TRBJ2-7; 8 nucleotides agree with TRBD1. The germline CDR1 and CDR2 sequences are KGHDR and SFDVKD. The CDR3 contains 15 residues. Trimming at V came to 5 bases and at J to 5 bases, leaving 10 bases not matched to a gene.

In DNA form, the CDR3 reads TGTGCCAGCAGCTTGATGACAGGGGAATCACCCCTCCACTTT. As protein: CASSLMTGESPLHF. This chain uses TRBV7-9 with TRBJ1-6, with 8 nucleotides matching TRBD1. Germline trimming cut 3 bases from V and 10 bases from J; bases unmatched to any gene: 5. This CDR3 comprises 14 residues. In germline, CDR1 is SEHNR, CDR2 FQNEAQ (reference sequence).

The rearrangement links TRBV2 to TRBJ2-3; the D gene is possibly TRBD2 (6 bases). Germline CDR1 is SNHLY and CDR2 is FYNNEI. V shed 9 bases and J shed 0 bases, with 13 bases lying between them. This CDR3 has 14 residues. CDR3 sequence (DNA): TGTGCCAGTAGACCGGGACTCAGCACAGATACGCAGTATTTT. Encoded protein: CASRPGLSTDTQYF.

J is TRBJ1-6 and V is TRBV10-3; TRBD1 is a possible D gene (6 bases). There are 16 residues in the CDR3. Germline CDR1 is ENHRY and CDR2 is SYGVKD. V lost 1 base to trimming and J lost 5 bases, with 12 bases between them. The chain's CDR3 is CAISELGHINNSPLHF. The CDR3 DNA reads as TGTGCCATCAGTGAGTTGGGACATATTAATAATTCACCCCTCCACTTT.

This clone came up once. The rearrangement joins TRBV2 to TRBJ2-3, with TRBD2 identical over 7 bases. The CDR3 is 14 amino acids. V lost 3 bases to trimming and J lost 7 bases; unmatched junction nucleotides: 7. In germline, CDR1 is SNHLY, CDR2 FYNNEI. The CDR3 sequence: CASSDDDGRNTQYF. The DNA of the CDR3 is TGTGCCAGCAGTGACGACGACGGGAGGAATACGCAGTATTTT.

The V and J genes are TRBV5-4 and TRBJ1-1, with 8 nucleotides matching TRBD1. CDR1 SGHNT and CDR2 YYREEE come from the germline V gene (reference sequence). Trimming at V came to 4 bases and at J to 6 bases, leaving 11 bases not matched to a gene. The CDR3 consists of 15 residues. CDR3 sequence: CASSLPTGGLAEAFF. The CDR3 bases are TGTGCCAGCAGCCTACCTACAGGGGGGTTAGCTGAAGCTTTCTTT.

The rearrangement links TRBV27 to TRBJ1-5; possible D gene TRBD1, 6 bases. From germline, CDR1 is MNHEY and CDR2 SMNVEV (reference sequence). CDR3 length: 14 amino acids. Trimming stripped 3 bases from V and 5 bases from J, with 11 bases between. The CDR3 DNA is TGTGCCAGCAGTTTCCCGGACAGCCATCAGCCCCAGCATTTT. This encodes CASSFPDSHQPQHF.